The next 10 T cell receptor beta chains were all read from a single sample in a study of T-cell reconstitution after alpha-beta-depleted transplantation in children. As it was prepared, the TCRbeta library received unique molecular identifiers. TCRdb re-called the PCR reads through MiXCR, storing one row per CDR3 protein. Here the sample spans 190,000 or so distinct CDR3 sequences, just under 6.5% being singletons. Specimen: PBMCs, collected before TCRalphabeta/CD19-depleted stem cell transplant. The receptor source for this set is a girl under two years old with combined immunodeficiency, due to receive a stem cell transplant.

In this sample, this clonotype turned up many times. J is TRBJ2-5 and V is TRBV6-1; D is unclear. Deletions cut 1 base from V and 1 base from J, with 10 bases between. The CDR3 is 15 residues long. The V gene's germline CDR1 is MNHNS and CDR2 SASEGT. The CDR3 DNA reads TGTGCCAGCAGTGAAGGGGTTTACAGCCAAGAGACCCAGTACTTC. Translation: CASSEGVYSQETQYF.

This clonotype has a handful of counts. The rearrangement joins TRBV20-1 to TRBJ1-5; D call uncertain. Germline loops: CDR1 DFQATT, CDR2 SNEGSKA (reference sequence). The CDR3 sequence is 16 residues long. V lost 3 bases, J lost 7 bases, and 22 bases lay in between. CDR3 in amino acids: CSARETPGSALQPQHF. CDR3 sequence (DNA): TGCAGTGCTAGGGAAACCCCGGGGTCGGCCCTCCAGCCCCAGCATTTT.

In its sample, this clonotype was seen many times. V gene TRBV12-3 or TRBV12-4 combines with J gene TRBJ2-7, with D possibly matching TRBD2 (6 bases). This CDR3 has 15 residues. V was shortened by 6 bases and J by 3 bases, with 18 bases between the two germline ends. The CDR3 DNA reads TGTGCCAGCAGCGGAGCGGGTGGTTACCGCTACGAGCAGTACTTC. It encodes CASSGAGGYRYEQYF.

This clonotype appeared many times. The chain employs TRBV6-2 or TRBV6-3 and TRBJ2-1; 7 bases map to TRBD2. The CDR3 covers 18 residues. Germline V gene sequence: CDR1 MNHEY, CDR2 SVGEGT. V dropped 0 bases and J dropped 9; count of bases not matched to a gene: 17. CDR3 nucleotide sequence: TGTGCCAGCAGTTACTCGGACCACGGGGACTATTCGCGGTTTGAGCAGTTCTTC. The encoded protein is CASSYSDHGDYSRFEQFF.

This chain links TRBV20-1 with TRBJ1-2, with unresolved D. CDR1 is DFQATT, CDR2 SNEGSKA, per germline (reference sequence). The CDR3 has 13 residues. CDR3 in DNA: TGCTGCGCTGATAAAACGGGAAACTATGGCTACACCTTC. This encodes CCADKTGNYGYTF.

This clonotype was detected many times. The chain combines TRBV7-9 with TRBJ2-1; TRBD2 is a possible D gene (6 bases). From germline, CDR1 is SEHNR and CDR2 FQNEAQ (reference sequence). The CDR3 is 14 residues long. V lost 5 bases to trimming and J lost 1 base, with 9 bases between them. The CDR3 coding sequence is TGTGCCAGCAGCCCGGACTATTCCTACAATGAGCAGTTCTTC. It is translated as CASSPDYSYNEQFF.

In this sample, this clonotype turned up many times. The chain employs TRBV14 and TRBJ2-2, with a weak D call TRBD1 (5 bases). The V end was cut by 5 bases, the J end by 1 base, with 11 bases between. Germline values: CDR1 SGHDN, CDR2 FVKESK. This CDR3 has 15 residues. DNA of the CDR3: TGTGCCAGCAGCTTAGGACACCTGAACACCGGGGAGCTGTTTTTT. The encoded protein is CASSLGHLNTGELFF.

In its sample, this clonotype was seen many times. The chain combines TRBV6-5 with TRBJ2-1, with 7 bases matching TRBD2. CDR1 is MNHEY and CDR2 is SVGAGI in the germline V gene. The CDR3 has 16 residues. The trim removed 6 bases at V and 3 bases at J, leaving 11 bases unmatched. Here the CDR3 reads CASSSPPTSLYNEQFF. CDR3 in DNA: TGTGCCAGCAGCTCTCCACCGACTAGCCTCTACAATGAGCAGTTCTTC.

This clonotype has ten or more counts. The genes are TRBV3-1 and TRBJ2-1, with no clear D. Germline lookup yields CDR1 LGHDT and CDR2 YNNKEL (reference sequence). This CDR3 is 14 amino acids long. With 1 base removed from V and 7 bases from J, the gap between germline ends came to 11 bases. This CDR3 is CASSQVTKSNEQFF. In DNA, the CDR3 is TGTGCCAGCAGCCAAGTAACTAAATCTAATGAGCAGTTCTTC.

This clonotype was detected many times. V usage is TRBV20-1 and J usage is TRBJ2-7, with TRBD1 identical over 9 bases. The CDR3 sequence is 12 residues long. V was pared by 5 bases and J by 3 bases, with 2 bases of the junction left unmatched. In germline, CDR1 is DFQATT, CDR2 SNEGSKA (reference sequence). CDR3 amino acids: CSAEDRGYEQYF. In DNA, the CDR3 is TGCAGTGCTGAGGACAGGGGCTACGAGCAGTACTTC.